Below, 20 T cell receptor beta chains from the same sample are listed, as sequenced in a study of T cell repertoires in cytomegalovirus infection. TCRdb independently ran MiXCR on the reads; one entry per CDR3 protein. The top ten clones hold about 16% of a sample with approximately 250,000 distinct CDR3 sequences, over 8% of them seen once. Sequencing input: PBMCs. The receptors originated from a human donor in good health (CMV status not recorded). Some clones in this sample may be carry-over from other donors' samples.

Ten or more counts support this clonotype. The rearrangement joins TRBV7-3 to TRBJ1-2, with TRBD1 matching 7 bases. Germline trimming cut 5 bases from V and 2 bases from J; bases unmatched to any gene: 2. The CDR3 spans 13 residues. Germline loops: CDR1 SGHTA, CDR2 FQGTGA. The CDR3 DNA reads as TGTGCCAGCAGCGAACAGGGGAACTATGGCTACACCTTC. Its translation: CASSEQGNYGYTF.

In its sample, this clonotype was seen many times. This chain uses TRBV7-2 with TRBJ2-7; D may be TRBD1 (8 bases). The CDR3 covers 14 residues. Germline values: CDR1 SGHTA, CDR2 FQGNSA. V lost 5 bases and J lost 3, with 14 bases in between. CDR3 nucleotide sequence: TGTGCCAGCAGCCCAAGCGGGACAGGCTACGAGCAGTACTTC. It translates to CASSPSGTGYEQYF.

CDR3 protein: CSARGRGEQYF. The CDR3 DNA sequence: TGCAGTGCTAGGGGGCGAGGCGAGCAGTACTTC. This chain uses TRBV20-1 with TRBJ2-7, with a weak D call TRBD1 (5 bases). Trimming took off 3 bases at V and 6 bases at J, with 9 bases between the two ends. The CDR3 is 11 residues long. From germline, CDR1 is DFQATT and CDR2 SNEGSKA (reference sequence).

This clonotype was observed at least ten times. This chain connects TRBV7-2 to TRBJ1-3; D is possibly TRBD1 (5 bases). V was clipped by 2 bases and J by 4 bases, with 15 bases between them. The CDR3 contains 16 residues. Germline CDR1 reads SGHTA; CDR2 reads FQGNSA. The CDR3 DNA follows: TGTGCCAGCAGCTTACAGGGATCGTCTCGCGGAAACACCATATATTTT. Translating it yields CASSLQGSSRGNTIYF.

Many counts were recorded for this clonotype. The chain couples TRBV7-2 to TRBJ2-1, with 8 bases lining up with TRBD1. The germline gives CDR1 SGHTA, CDR2 FQGNSA. The V and J ends lost 2 bases and 7 bases, in that order; junction bases with no gene match: 7. The CDR3 spans 15 residues. The CDR3 nucleotides read TGTGCCAGCAGCTTATTAGGCAGGGGGCAAAATGAGCAGTTCTTC. It is translated as CASSLLGRGQNEQFF.

This clonotype occurred many times. V gene TRBV7-2 combines with J gene TRBJ2-1, with 7 bases identical to TRBD2. Germline-derived CDR1 and CDR2 are SGHTA and FQGNSA. The J segment lost 7 bases and the V segment lost 5 bases, leaving 8 bases of the junction unmatched. The CDR3 is 14 residues long. CDR3 sequence (DNA): TGTGCCAGCAGCCCTCGACTAGCCCGGAATGAGCAGTTCTTC. It yields the protein CASSPRLARNEQFF.

This clonotype was counted many times. The V gene is TRBV7-2, the J gene TRBJ2-1, with 10 bases lining up with TRBD2. This CDR3 is 16 amino acids long. Germline V gene data show CDR1 as SGHTA and CDR2 as FQGNSA. V was pared by 4 bases and J by 7 bases, with 10 bases of the junction left unmatched. The CDR3 is CASSSPSGGAGNEQFF. The CDR3 nucleotides are TGTGCCAGCAGCTCCCCCAGCGGGGGGGCCGGGAATGAGCAGTTCTTC.

The sample holds many counts of this clonotype. The chain employs TRBV7-2 and TRBJ2-7; TRBD1 is a possible D gene (6 bases). The length of the CDR3 is 14 residues. Germline V gives CDR1 SGHTA, CDR2 FQGNSA. The V and J ends lost 4 bases and 2 bases respectively, with 12 bases between them. Here the CDR3 reads CASSWTRDTYEQYF. The CDR3, as DNA: TGTGCCAGCAGCTGGACCCGGGACACCTACGAGCAGTACTTC.

This chain uses TRBV20-1 with TRBJ1-5; a possible D gene is TRBD1 (6 bases). The ends were cut back, 5 bases at V and 0 bases at J, with 17 bases in the middle. The CDR3 has 16 residues. Germline loops: CDR1 DFQATT, CDR2 SNEGSKA (reference sequence). CDR3 protein: CSAPRDTAYSNQPQHF. The CDR3 coding sequence is TGCAGTGCTCCCAGGGACACGGCCTATAGCAATCAGCCCCAGCATTTT.

There are many counts of this clonotype. This sequence joins TRBV7-2 and TRBJ2-3; D remains ambiguous. Germline loops: CDR1 SGHTA, CDR2 FQGNSA. The CDR3 consists of 17 residues. The V end was cut by 1 base, the J end by 2 bases, with 16 bases between. The DNA of the CDR3 is TGTGCCAGCAGCTTAGATAAGGGATTGTTAAACACAGATACGCAGTATTTT. Encoded protein: CASSLDKGLLNTDTQYF.

The V and J genes are TRBV28 and TRBJ2-3; TRBD1 might be the D (6 bases). Germline assignment: CDR1 MDHEN and CDR2 SYDVKM. The CDR3 loop spans 15 amino acids. V lost 5 bases to trimming and J lost 6 bases, with 18 bases between them. The CDR3 spells CASSRTLGATDTQYF. For the CDR3, the DNA is TGTGCCAGCAGTAGAACGTTGGGGGCGACCGATACGCAGTATTTT.

The CDR3 DNA reads as TGCAGTGCTGAGACTAGCGGGGCCGATACGCAGTATTTT. Its translation is CSAETSGADTQYF. The chain recombines TRBV20-1 with TRBJ2-3; 11 nucleotides match TRBD2. There are 13 residues in the CDR3. CDR1 and CDR2 (germline): DFQATT, SNEGSKA (reference sequence). The J segment lost 6 bases and the V segment lost 5 bases, leaving 4 bases of the junction unmatched.

Note on this clonotype: Mismatch with germline at one junction end may stem from a read error. The chain uses TRBV29-1 and TRBJ2-7; D uncertain. The CDR3 has 12 residues. Germline V gives CDR1 SQVTM, CDR2 ANQGSEA. The CDR3 reads CSIEVWGYEQYF. In DNA form, the CDR3 reads TGCAGCATTGAGGTGTGGGGCTACGAGCAGTACTTC.

The rearrangement uses TRBV7-2 and TRBJ1-1, with D possibly TRBD1 on 5 matching bases. Germline lookup yields CDR1 SGHTA and CDR2 FQGNSA. The CDR3 sequence is 14 residues long. V shed 2 bases and J shed 4 bases, with 11 bases lying between them. The CDR3 loop is CASSLFGAPTEAFF. For the CDR3, the DNA is TGTGCCAGCAGCTTATTTGGGGCTCCCACTGAAGCTTTCTTT.

This clonotype was seen many times. The chain has TRBV7-8 and TRBJ1-2, with D possibly matching TRBD1 (5 bases). The germline V gene encodes CDR1 SGHVS and CDR2 FQNEAQ. The CDR3 is made up of 16 amino acids. The V gene lost 0 bases and the J gene lost 3 bases, with 14 bases spanning the gap. CDR3 residues: CASSLAQGTGDYGYTF. For the CDR3, the DNA is TGTGCCAGCAGCTTAGCCCAGGGAACGGGGGACTATGGCTACACCTTC.

This clonotype was seen repeatedly, ten times or more. The V and J genes are TRBV7-2 and TRBJ2-1; no firm D call. The CDR3 runs to 11 residues. The V end lost 3 bases, the J end lost 5 bases, and 2 bases lay between the germline ends. CDR1 and CDR2 (germline): SGHTA, FQGNSA. The CDR3 region has the DNA TGTGCCAGCAGCTTCGACAATGAGCAGTTCTTC. It is translated as CASSFDNEQFF.

This clonotype was detected many times. J is TRBJ2-7 and V is TRBV4-2; 10 nucleotides line up with TRBD2. The CDR3 totals 17 residues. J gave up 6 bases and V 6 bases, and 17 bases lay outside the gene matches. Germline-derived CDR1 and CDR2 are LGHNA and YNFKEQ. The CDR3 DNA sequence: TGTGCCAGCAGTCCTAAATCCCCGGGACTAGCGACTGGCGAGCAGTACTTC. Translation: CASSPKSPGLATGEQYF.

This clonotype has a count of ten or more. This chain connects TRBV5-6 to TRBJ2-1; TRBD2 aligns across 14 bases. Looked up from germline, CDR1 is SGHDT and CDR2 is YYEEEE. CDR3 size: 16 residues. V gave up 2 bases and J gave up 7 bases; unmatched junction bases: 5. CDR3 loop: CASSFTGLAGVNEQFF. CDR3 DNA sequence: TGTGCCAGCAGCTTCACGGGACTAGCGGGAGTGAATGAGCAGTTCTTC.

This clonotype has at least ten counts. CDR3 sequence: CASSLGDRGDQPQHF. CDR3 in DNA: TGTGCCAGCAGCTTAGGGGACAGGGGAGATCAGCCCCAGCATTTT. The chain carries TRBV7-8 and TRBJ1-5; TRBD1 agrees at 10 bases. The CDR3 extends over 15 amino acids. The germline gives CDR1 SGHVS, CDR2 FQNEAQ. Trimming cost V 1 base and J 5 bases; bases outside gene matches: 2.

The J gene is TRBJ2-3, the V gene TRBV12-3 or TRBV12-4; 9 nucleotides agree with TRBD2. The ends lost 6 bases at V and 2 bases at J; junction bases unmatched: 12. The CDR3 has 17 amino acids. DNA of the CDR3: TGTGCCAGCAGCCGCGACCTTAGCGGGAGCGTCACAGATACGCAGTATTTT. This sequence encodes CASSRDLSGSVTDTQYF.